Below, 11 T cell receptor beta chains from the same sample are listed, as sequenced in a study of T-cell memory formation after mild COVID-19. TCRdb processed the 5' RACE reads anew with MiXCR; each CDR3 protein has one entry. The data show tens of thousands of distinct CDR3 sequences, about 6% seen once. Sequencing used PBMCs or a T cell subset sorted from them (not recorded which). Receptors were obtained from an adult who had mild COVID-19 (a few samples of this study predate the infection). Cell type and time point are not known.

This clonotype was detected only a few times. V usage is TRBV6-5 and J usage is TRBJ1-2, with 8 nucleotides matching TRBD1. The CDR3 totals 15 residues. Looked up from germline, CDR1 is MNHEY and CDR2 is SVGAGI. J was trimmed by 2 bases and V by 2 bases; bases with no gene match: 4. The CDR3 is CASSYRDRRNYGYTF. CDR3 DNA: TGTGCCAGCAGTTACAGGGACAGGCGAAACTATGGCTACACCTTC.

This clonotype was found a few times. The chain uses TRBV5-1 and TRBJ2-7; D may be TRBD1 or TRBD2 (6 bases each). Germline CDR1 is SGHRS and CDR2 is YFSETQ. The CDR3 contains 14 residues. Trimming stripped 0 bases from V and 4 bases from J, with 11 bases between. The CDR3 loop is CASSLERGAYEQYF. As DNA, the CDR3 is TGCGCCAGCAGCTTGGAGAGGGGGGCATACGAGCAGTACTTC.

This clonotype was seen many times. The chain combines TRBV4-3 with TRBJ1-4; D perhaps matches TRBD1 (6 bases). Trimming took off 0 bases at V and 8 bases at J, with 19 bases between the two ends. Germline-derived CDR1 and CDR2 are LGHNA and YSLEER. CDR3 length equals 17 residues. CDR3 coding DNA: TGCGCCAGCAGCCAAGAGGGTCGTCGACAGGAGTACGAAAAACTGTTTTTT. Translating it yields CASSQEGRRQEYEKLFF.

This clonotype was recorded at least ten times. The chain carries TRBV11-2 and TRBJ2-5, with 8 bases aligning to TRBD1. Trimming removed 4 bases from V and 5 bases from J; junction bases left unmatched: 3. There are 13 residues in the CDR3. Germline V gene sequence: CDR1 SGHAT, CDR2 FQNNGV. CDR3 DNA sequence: TGTGCCAGCAGCTCGGGACAGGCGGAGACCCAGTACTTC. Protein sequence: CASSSGQAETQYF.

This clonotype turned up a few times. In DNA form, the CDR3 reads TGTGCCAGCAGTTATCTGGGACGTACTCGCGGCGACTATGGCTACACCTTC. Protein sequence: CASSYLGRTRGDYGYTF. V gene TRBV6-2 or TRBV6-3 combines with J gene TRBJ1-2, with TRBD1 as a possible D gene (5 bases). Germline assignment: CDR1 MNHEY and CDR2 SVGEGT. The V and J ends lost 3 bases and 3 bases respectively, with 20 bases between them. This CDR3 is built from 17 residues.

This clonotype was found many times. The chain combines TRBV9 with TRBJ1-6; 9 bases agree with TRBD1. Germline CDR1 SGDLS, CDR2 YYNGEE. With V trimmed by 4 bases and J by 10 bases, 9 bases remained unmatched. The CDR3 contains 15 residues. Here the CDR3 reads CASSYRDRVGSPLHF. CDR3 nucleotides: TGTGCCAGCAGCTACCGGGACAGGGTCGGCTCACCCCTCCACTTT.

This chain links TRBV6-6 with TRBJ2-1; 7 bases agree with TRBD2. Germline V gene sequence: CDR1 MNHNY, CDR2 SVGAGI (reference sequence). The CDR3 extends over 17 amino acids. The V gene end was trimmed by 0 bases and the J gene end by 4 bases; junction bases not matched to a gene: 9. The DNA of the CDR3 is TGTGCCAGCAGTTACTCCCCCCCCAGCGGGATATACAATGAGCAGTTCTTC. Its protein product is CASSYSPPSGIYNEQFF.

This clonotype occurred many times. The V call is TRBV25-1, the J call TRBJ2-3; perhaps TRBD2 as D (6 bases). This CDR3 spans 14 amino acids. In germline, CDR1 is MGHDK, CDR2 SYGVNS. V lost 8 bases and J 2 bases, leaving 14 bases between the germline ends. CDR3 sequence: CASGEASNTDTQYF. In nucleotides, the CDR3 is TGTGCCAGCGGGGAGGCTAGTAACACAGATACGCAGTATTTT.

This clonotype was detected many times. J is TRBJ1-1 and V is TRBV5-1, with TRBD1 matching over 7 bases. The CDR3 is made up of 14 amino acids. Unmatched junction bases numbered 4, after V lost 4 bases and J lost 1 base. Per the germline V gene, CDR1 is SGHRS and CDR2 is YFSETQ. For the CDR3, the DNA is TGCGCCAGCAGCATGGGACAGCCGAACACTGAAGCTTTCTTT. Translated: CASSMGQPNTEAFF.

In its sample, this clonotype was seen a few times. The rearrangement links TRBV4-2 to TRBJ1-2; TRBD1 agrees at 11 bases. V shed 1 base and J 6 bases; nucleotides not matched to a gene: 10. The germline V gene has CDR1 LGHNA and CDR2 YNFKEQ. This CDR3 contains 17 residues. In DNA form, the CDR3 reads TGTGCCAGCAGCCAAGCGGGGGTCCGGACAGGGGGCGATGGCTACACCTTC. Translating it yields CASSQAGVRTGGDGYTF.

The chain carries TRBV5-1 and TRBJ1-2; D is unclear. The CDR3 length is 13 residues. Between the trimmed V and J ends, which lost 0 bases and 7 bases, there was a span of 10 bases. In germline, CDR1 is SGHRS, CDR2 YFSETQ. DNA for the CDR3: TGCGCCAGCAGCTTGGGCGGGGTTTTTGGCTACACCTTC. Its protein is CASSLGGVFGYTF.